These 19 T cell receptor beta chains were sequenced from one sample in a study of T cells in women clearing cervical HPV infection. Assay used: immunoSEQ multiplex PCR; TCRdb lists only in-frame clones, some missing. Its listing shows approximately 41,000 clones. Material: blood buffy coat. These receptors were collected from a woman aged 18 to 75 with a cervical HPV16 infection that either progressed to CIN3+ or cleared (not recorded which).

About this clone itself: Read data end 3 residues before the CDR3 end; the end is taken from the germline J gene. The chain couples TRBV19 to TRBJ1-6, with D unresolved. Germline assignment: CDR1 LNHDA and CDR2 SQIVND (reference sequence). V gave up 5 bases and J gave up 10 bases, with 15 bases separating them. The CDR3 spans 14 residues. CDR3 protein: CASSFGGFQSPLHF. The CDR3 DNA, read in part, is TGTGCCAGTAGTTTTGGAGGGTTTCAATCACCC.

Of note for this clone: The CDR3 end is not reached by the read, which stops 3 residues before it; the germline J gene fills it in. This chain connects TRBV6-1 to TRBJ1-3; D perhaps matches TRBD1 (5 bases). The CDR3 consists of 16 residues. In germline, CDR1 is MNHNS, CDR2 SASEGT. V lost 0 bases, J lost 3 bases, and 12 bases lay in between. The DNA read from the CDR3 is TGTGCCAGCAGTGAAGCGCAGGGAGCTTATGGAAACACC. Translation: CASSEAQGAYGNT. The complete CDR3 reads CASSEAQGAYGNTIYF.

In regard to this clone: With the read ending 3 residues before the CDR3 end, the germline J gene is used to fill in that end. The chain recombines TRBV2 with TRBJ1-2, with 9 bases identical to TRBD1. Germline V gene lookup returns CDR1 SNHLY and CDR2 FYNNEI. The CDR3 loop spans 15 amino acids. V dropped 7 bases and J dropped 1; count of bases not matched to a gene: 7. CDR3 sequence reads: CASIKDRGFNYGYTF. The sequenced CDR3 bases are TGTGCCAGCATTAAAGACAGGGGGTTTAACTATGGC.

Remarks on this clone: The read ends 3 residues shy of where the CDR3 ends; the end is completed using the germline J gene. The chain joins TRBV12-3 or TRBV12-4 to TRBJ1-2; maybe TRBD1 (5 bases). Trimming shortened V by 7 bases and J by 0 bases, and 12 bases separated the two germline ends. The CDR3 length is 14 residues. CDR3 amino acids: CASTSSDTNYGYTF. The sequenced CDR3 bases are TGTGCCAGCACGAGTTCGGACACTAACTATGGC.

Regarding this clone: The read ends 3 residues early relative to the CDR3; the germline J gene fills the gap. The V call is TRBV12-3 or TRBV12-4, the J call TRBJ2-5; 9 nucleotides match TRBD1. The CDR3 is 14 amino acids. Germline trimming cut 5 bases from V and 2 bases from J; bases unmatched to any gene: 3. CDR3 sequence: CASSPGTGQETQYF. The part of the CDR3 DNA that was read is TGTGCCAGCAGTCCGGGGACAGGGCAAGAGACC.

To note about this clone: The CDR3 is cut off 3 residues early in the read; its end comes from the germline J gene. V gene TRBV5-1 combines with J gene TRBJ2-1; 7 nucleotides line up with TRBD2. The CDR3 has 15 amino acids. Germline CDR1 and CDR2: SGHRS and YFSETQ. The trim removed 4 bases at V and 1 base at J, leaving 5 bases unmatched. The CDR3 spells CASSVLAASYNEQFF. Incomplete CDR3 DNA: TGCGCCAGCAGCGTGCTAGCGGCATCCTACAATGAG.

Regarding this clone: From the germline J gene comes the end of the CDR3, since the read stops 3 residues before it. The chain has TRBV20-1 and TRBJ1-1, with a weak D call TRBD1 (6 bases). The CDR3 runs to 13 residues. Trimming removed 5 bases from V and 6 bases from J, with 16 bases in between. Germline values: CDR1 DFQATT, CDR2 SNEGSKA (reference sequence). CDR3 bases read: TGCAGTGCTCCCAGCTACAGGGCGGCTGAA. Its protein product is CSAPSYRAAE. The full CDR3 sequence reads CSAPSYRAAEAFF.

Turning to this clone: The CDR3 extends 3 residues past the end of the read, so its final part is completed from the germline J gene. The chain is built from TRBV19 and TRBJ2-1, with 8 bases that match TRBD2. V was pared by 5 bases and J by 8 bases, with 8 bases of the junction left unmatched. The germline V gene encodes CDR1 LNHDA and CDR2 SQIVND (reference sequence). This CDR3 comprises 14 residues. CDR3 bases read: TGTGCCAGTAGTCCCGGGGGGGGAGCCGATGAG. This gives the protein CASSPGGGADE. The whole CDR3 region reads CASSPGGGADEQFF.

A note on this clone: Sequencing ends 3 residues short of the CDR3 end; the germline J gene provides the rest. This chain uses TRBV7-3 with TRBJ2-6; 8 nucleotides line up with TRBD1. Germline CDR1 SGHTA, CDR2 FQGTGA. J gave up 0 bases and V 1 base, and 8 bases lay outside the gene matches. The CDR3 sequence is 19 residues long. Here the CDR3 reads CASSLMGDRQISGANVLTF. Incomplete CDR3 DNA: TGTGCCAGCAGCTTAATGGGGGACAGGCAAATCTCTGGGGCCAACGTC.

To note about this clone: From the germline J gene comes the end of the CDR3, since the read stops 3 residues before it. V gene TRBV7-9 combines with J gene TRBJ1-1; D might be TRBD1 (6 bases). Germline CDR1 SEHNR, CDR2 FQNEAQ (reference sequence). With 8 bases removed from V and 3 bases from J, the gap between germline ends came to 10 bases. The CDR3 spans 12 residues. The DNA read from the CDR3 is TGTGCCAGCGGGGGCCAGTACACTGAA. It translates to CASGGQYTE. The whole CDR3 sequence reads CASGGQYTEAFF.

Points on this clone: The missing CDR3 end, 3 residues past where the read stops, is filled in from the germline J gene. V gene TRBV20-1 combines with J gene TRBJ2-5; 10 bases align to TRBD2. This CDR3 region has 15 residues. The V and J ends lost 4 bases and 4 bases, in that order; junction bases with no gene match: 9. Germline CDR1 is DFQATT and CDR2 is SNEGSKA (reference sequence). The CDR3 here is CSAKSLAGDRETQYF. Incomplete CDR3 DNA: TGCAGTGCTAAATCTCTAGCGGGAGACCGAGAGACC.

A note on this clone: The CDR3 is cut off 3 residues early in the read; its end comes from the germline J gene. V and J are TRBV9 and TRBJ2-1; D not resolved. V gave up 0 bases and J gave up 4 bases, with 11 bases separating them. This CDR3 has 15 residues. Germline CDR1 reads SGDLS; CDR2 reads YYNGEE. Incomplete CDR3 DNA: TGTGCCAGCAGCGTAGCGCTAGGTTCGTACAATGAG. It encodes CASSVALGSYNE. The CDR3 in full is CASSVALGSYNEQFF.

As to this clone: The read gets to within 3 residues of the CDR3 end, and the germline J gene fills in the rest. This chain links TRBV18 with TRBJ1-6, with a possible D match to TRBD1 (5 bases). This CDR3 has 16 residues. CDR1 is KGHSH, CDR2 LQKENI, per germline. Trimming took 1 base from V and 3 from J, leaving 10 bases between them. The sequenced CDR3 bases are TGTGCCAGCTCACCACGGGGCGCGAGCTATAATTCACCC. Amino acids: CASSPRGASYNSP. The CDR3 in full is CASSPRGASYNSPLHF.

Concerning this clone: The CDR3 end is not reached by the read, which stops 3 residues before it; the germline J gene fills it in. The V gene is TRBV5-1, the J gene TRBJ1-4; TRBD1 might be the D (6 bases). In germline, CDR1 is SGHRS, CDR2 YFSETQ. This CDR3 contains 13 residues. V was pared by 5 bases and J by 6 bases, with 11 bases between. The CDR3 loop is CASRADRDEKLFF. Partial CDR3 DNA: TGCGCCAGCAGGGCGGACAGAGATGAAAAA.

Regarding this clone: The read ends 3 residues early relative to the CDR3; the germline J gene fills the gap. The V gene is TRBV12-3 or TRBV12-4, the J gene TRBJ2-3; TRBD2 matches 12 bases. V gave up 2 bases and J gave up 4 bases; unmatched junction bases: 1. The CDR3 consists of 15 residues. The part of the CDR3 DNA that was read is TGTGCCAGCAGTTTAACTAGCGGGGGGCCAGATACG. Residues: CASSLTSGGPDT. The entire CDR3 protein is CASSLTSGGPDTQYF.

Concerning this clone itself: The read stops 3 residues short of the end of the CDR3; the missing end is completed from the germline J gene. The chain recombines TRBV7-2 with TRBJ2-7, with TRBD1 as a possible D gene (5 bases). This CDR3 has 17 residues. In germline, CDR1 is SGHTA, CDR2 FQGNSA. The germline V and J ends were trimmed by 0 bases and 1 base, with 16 bases remaining between them. The DNA read from the CDR3 is TGTGCCAGCAGCTTAGCCGGGCAGGGCCTCTTATCCTACGAG. Translation: CASSLAGQGLLSYE. From start to end, the CDR3 is CASSLAGQGLLSYEQYF.

To note about this clone: The DNA ends 3 residues before the CDR3 does, and the rest of the CDR3 is filled in from the germline J gene. The chain recombines TRBV5-8 with TRBJ2-1; D assignment may be TRBD1 or TRBD2 (5 bases each). The V and J ends lost 3 bases and 4 bases respectively, with 14 bases between them. The CDR3 length is 15 residues. CDR1 is SGHTS, CDR2 YDEGEE, per germline. CDR3 region: CASSSFQGDYNEQFF. Partial CDR3 DNA: TGTGCCAGCAGCTCATTCCAGGGAGATTACAATGAG.

With respect to this clone: The read halts 3 residues ahead of the CDR3 end, with the missing end drawn from the germline J gene. The V gene is TRBV2, the J gene TRBJ2-5; 8 bases line up with TRBD1. This CDR3 region has 15 residues. Germline V gene data show CDR1 as SNHLY and CDR2 as FYNNEI. The trim removed 6 bases at V and 5 bases at J, leaving 11 bases unmatched. The part of the CDR3 DNA that was read is TGTGCCAGCAGGGGAGGACAGGGCATGAGGGAGACC. Protein: CASRGGQGMRET. The whole CDR3 region reads CASRGGQGMRETQYF. The full variable domain, its missing parts supplied by reference TRBV2 and TRBJ2-5, is EPEVTQTPSHQVTQMGQEVILRCVPISNHLYFYWYRQILGQKVEFLVSFYNNEISEKSEIFDDQFSVERPDGSNFTLKIRSTKLEDSAMYFCASRGGQGMRETQYFGPGTRLLVL.

As for this clone: The CDR3 end is not reached by the read, which stops 3 residues before it; the germline J gene fills it in. The chain uses TRBV7-9 and TRBJ2-5, with D unclear. The CDR3 sequence is 15 residues long. Germline CDR1 and CDR2: SEHNR and FQNEAQ (reference sequence). Trimming removed 5 bases at V and 0 bases at J, with 13 bases between. CDR3 DNA (partial): TGTGCCAGCAGCCCCCCCGTTATCGACCAAGAGACC. This sequence encodes CASSPPVIDQET. The whole CDR3 protein reads CASSPPVIDQETQYF.